This TCR beta chain was profiled in a study of CD8 T cells in ankylosing spondylitis. Regarding the study as a whole: Characteristic, it appeared, of ankylosing spondylitis blood was a TCR beta motif of fewer than 10 highly homologous variants.

TCRdb recomputed calls from the 5' RACE reads with MiXCR, one row per CDR3 protein. This table has around 540,000 distinct CDR3 sequences, 9.5% to 15% appearing once. Trimming at V came to 2 bases and at J to 6 bases, leaving 7 bases not matched to a gene. The CDR3 has 15 amino acids. Germline values: CDR1 MNHEY, CDR2 SVGEGT. Concerning this clonotype: What it binds is unknown.

Sequencing was done on a sample of blood, either unsorted or a sorted T cell fraction (not recorded which). The source is a male donor with ankylosing spondylitis. This rearrangement joins TRBV6-2 or TRBV6-3 to TRBJ2-1; 7 bases line up with TRBD2. Written as DNA, the CDR3 is TGTGCCAGCAGTTACCCGGCGGGAGAAGTCAATGAGCAGTTCTTC. It specifies CASSYPAGEVNEQFF.